The clone carrying this T cell receptor beta chain turned up a few times. What it binds is not known. This specimen comes from a study of PD-1 blockade in classical Hodgkin lymphoma. Overall study findings and caveats: Later analyses included only patients treated at least 1 year post-ASCT.

Some clones are missing from TCRdb's copy, which holds only in-frame ones; the method was immunoSEQ multiplex PCR. The sample shows some 100,000 clones, roughly 90% of them seen only once. The V and J ends lost 10 bases and 6 bases respectively, with 12 bases between them. CDR1 and CDR2 from the germline V gene are SNHLY and FYNNEI. The CDR3 totals 11 residues. Every patient relapsed after autologous stem cell transplantation, and brentuximab vedotin exposure varied. The chain joins TRBV2 to TRBJ1-2; TRBD1 might be the D (5 bases). The clonotype was recovered from a human donor with classical Hodgkin lymphoma. The sequencing here drew on peripheral blood mononuclear cells (PBMCs), taken at baseline. DNA for the CDR3: TGTGCCATCCGGGGCAAAGATGGCTACACCTTC. As protein: CAIRGKDGYTF.